The text below deals with one T cell receptor beta chain. Time point meaning: pre-treatment baseline. The record originates from a study of blood T cell dynamics during melanoma immunotherapy. The CDR3 contains 16 residues. V lost 1 base to trimming and J lost 3 bases, with 14 bases between them. Germline values: CDR1 SGHTA, CDR2 FQGNSA. Every bulk PBMC sample received the same 350 ng of DNA. TCRdb's copy holds only in-frame clones and misses some; the assay was immunoSEQ multiplex PCR. The table records about 10,000 clones, about 88% of them present only once. This TCR came from a human donor with melanoma. The sample was blood, taken from a patient treated with checkpoint blockade. V is TRBV7-2 and J is TRBJ2-3, with unresolved D. DNA for the CDR3: TGTGCCAGCAGCTTAGGGGTAGTTCGGTCGACAGATACGCAGTATTTT. Protein: CASSLGVVRSTDTQYF.